Following are 3 T cell receptor beta chains from one sample sequenced in a study of OX40 agonist ivuxolimab in advanced cancers. Profiling relied on immunoSEQ multiplex PCR, and the TCRdb table lists in-frame clones only, not all of them. The top ten clones hold 0.8% to 1% of a sample with 98,000 or so clones, about 85% of them seen once. This sample comprised CD4+ or CD8+ T cells sorted from blood, obtained in a trial of the OX40 agonist ivuxolimab. The source is an adult with an advanced solid tumor such as melanoma, head and neck, liver or kidney cancer.

The chain is built from TRBV28 and TRBJ2-7; 10 nucleotides agree with TRBD2. The V and J ends lost 6 bases and 4 bases, in that order; junction bases with no gene match: 9. Germline lookup yields CDR1 MDHEN and CDR2 SYDVKM. The CDR3 spans 15 residues. CDR3 amino acids: CASSPAASGSYEQYV. CDR3 nucleotide sequence: TGTGCCAGCAGCCCCGCAGCTAGCGGGAGTTACGAGCAGTACGTC.

This rearrangement joins TRBV2 to TRBJ1-1; 7 nucleotides match TRBD1. Germline CDR1 SNHLY, CDR2 FYNNEI. This CDR3 is 14 amino acids long. After removal of 7 bases from V and 1 base from J, the junction contained 6 bases not matched to a gene. This CDR3 is CASTARTGNTEAFF. The CDR3 DNA sequence: TGTGCCAGCACTGCCAGGACAGGGAACACTGAAGCTTTCTTT.

The J gene is TRBJ1-5, the V gene TRBV23-1; possibly TRBD1 for D (6 bases). TRBV23-1 is an ORF, and what it does is uncertain. The CDR3 contains 17 residues. The V end was cut by 6 bases, the J end by 7 bases, with 25 bases between. CDR3 sequence reads: CASSRPSPGAPGQPQHF. The CDR3 DNA reads as TGCGCCAGCAGCCGTCCTTCCCCAGGGGCCCCGGGGCAGCCCCAGCATTTT.